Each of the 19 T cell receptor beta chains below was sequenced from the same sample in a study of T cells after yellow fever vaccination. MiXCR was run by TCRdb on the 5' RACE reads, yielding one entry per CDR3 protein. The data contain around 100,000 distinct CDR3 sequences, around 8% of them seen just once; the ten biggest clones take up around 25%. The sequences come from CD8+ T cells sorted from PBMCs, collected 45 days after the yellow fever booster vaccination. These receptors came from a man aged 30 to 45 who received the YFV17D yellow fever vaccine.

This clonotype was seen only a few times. The CDR3 bases are TGCGCCAGCAGCTTCGACAGGGATGCCTACGAGCAGTACTTC. It translates to CASSFDRDAYEQYF. This chain joins TRBV5-1 and TRBJ2-7; 7 bases match TRBD1. CDR3 length: 14 amino acids. V lost 2 bases and J lost 2; bases outside the gene matches: 4. Germline V gene sequence: CDR1 SGHRS, CDR2 YFSETQ.

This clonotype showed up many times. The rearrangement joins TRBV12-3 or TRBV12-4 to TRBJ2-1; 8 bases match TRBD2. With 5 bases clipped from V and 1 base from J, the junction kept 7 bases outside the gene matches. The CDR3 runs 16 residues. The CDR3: CASSPGLVLSYNEQFF. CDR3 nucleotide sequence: TGTGCCAGCAGTCCGGGACTAGTTCTGTCCTACAATGAGCAGTTCTTC.

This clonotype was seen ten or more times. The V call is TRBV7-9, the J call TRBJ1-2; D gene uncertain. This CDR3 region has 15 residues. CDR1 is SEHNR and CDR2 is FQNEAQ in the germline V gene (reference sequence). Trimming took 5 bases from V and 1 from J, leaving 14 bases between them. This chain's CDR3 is CASSQTPGRNYGYTF. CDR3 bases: TGTGCCAGCAGCCAGACTCCGGGCCGTAACTATGGCTACACCTTC.

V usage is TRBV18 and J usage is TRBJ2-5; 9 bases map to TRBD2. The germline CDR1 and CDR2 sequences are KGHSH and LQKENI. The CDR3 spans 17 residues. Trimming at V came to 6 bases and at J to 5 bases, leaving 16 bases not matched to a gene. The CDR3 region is CASSHELLAGLGETQYF. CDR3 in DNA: TGTGCCAGCTCCCACGAACTACTAGCGGGCTTAGGGGAGACCCAGTACTTC.

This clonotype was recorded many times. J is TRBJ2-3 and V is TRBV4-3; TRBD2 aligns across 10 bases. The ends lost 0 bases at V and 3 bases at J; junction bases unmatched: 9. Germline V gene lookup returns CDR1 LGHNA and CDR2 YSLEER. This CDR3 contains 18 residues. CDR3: CASSQEELSGRVTDTQYF. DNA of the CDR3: TGCGCCAGCAGCCAAGAGGAGTTAAGCGGGAGGGTGACAGATACGCAGTATTTT.

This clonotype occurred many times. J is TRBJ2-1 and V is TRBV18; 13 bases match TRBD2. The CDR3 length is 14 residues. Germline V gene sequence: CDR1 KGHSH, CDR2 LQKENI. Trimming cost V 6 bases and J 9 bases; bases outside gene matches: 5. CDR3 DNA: TGTGCCAGCTCCGGACTAGCGGGAGCTCTTGAGCAGTTCTTC. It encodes CASSGLAGALEQFF.

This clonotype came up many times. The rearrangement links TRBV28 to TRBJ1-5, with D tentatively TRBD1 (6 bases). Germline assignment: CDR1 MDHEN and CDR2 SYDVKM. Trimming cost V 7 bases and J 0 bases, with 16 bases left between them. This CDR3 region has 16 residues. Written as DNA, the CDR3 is TGTGCCAGCACCAAATTTTTCAGGGGTAGCAATCAGCCCCAGCATTTT. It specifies CASTKFFRGSNQPQHF.

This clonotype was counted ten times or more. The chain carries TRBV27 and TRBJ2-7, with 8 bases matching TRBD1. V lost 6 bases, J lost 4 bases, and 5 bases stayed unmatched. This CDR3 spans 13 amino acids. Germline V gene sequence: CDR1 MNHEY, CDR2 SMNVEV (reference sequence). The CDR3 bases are TGTGCCAGCAGACCAGGGGGCGTATACGAGCAGTACTTC. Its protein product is CASRPGGVYEQYF.

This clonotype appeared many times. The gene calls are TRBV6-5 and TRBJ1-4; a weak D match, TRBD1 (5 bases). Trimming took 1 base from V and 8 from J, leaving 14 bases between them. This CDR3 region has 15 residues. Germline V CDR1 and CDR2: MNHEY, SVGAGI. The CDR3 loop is CASSYLRDSGEKLFF. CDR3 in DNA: TGTGCCAGCAGTTACTTAAGGGACTCCGGGGAAAAACTGTTTTTT.

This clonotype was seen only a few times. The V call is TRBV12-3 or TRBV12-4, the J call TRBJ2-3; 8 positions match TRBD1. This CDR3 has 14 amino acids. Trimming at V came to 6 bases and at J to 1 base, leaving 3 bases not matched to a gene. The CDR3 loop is CASRGTGGTDTQYF. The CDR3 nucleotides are TGTGCCAGCAGGGGGACAGGAGGCACAGATACGCAGTATTTT.

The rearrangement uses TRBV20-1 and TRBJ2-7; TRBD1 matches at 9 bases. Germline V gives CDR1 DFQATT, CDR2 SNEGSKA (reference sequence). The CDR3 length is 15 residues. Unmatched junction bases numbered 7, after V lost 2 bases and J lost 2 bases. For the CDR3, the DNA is TGCAGTGCTAGATTCTGGGACAGGGATGCCTACGAGCAGTACTTC. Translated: CSARFWDRDAYEQYF.

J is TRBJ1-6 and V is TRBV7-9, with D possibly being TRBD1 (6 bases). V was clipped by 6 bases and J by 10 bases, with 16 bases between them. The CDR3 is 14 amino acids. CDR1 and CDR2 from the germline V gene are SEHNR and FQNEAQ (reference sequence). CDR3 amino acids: CASRFETGYSPLHF. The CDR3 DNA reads TGTGCCAGCAGATTTGAAACAGGGTACTCACCCCTCCACTTT.

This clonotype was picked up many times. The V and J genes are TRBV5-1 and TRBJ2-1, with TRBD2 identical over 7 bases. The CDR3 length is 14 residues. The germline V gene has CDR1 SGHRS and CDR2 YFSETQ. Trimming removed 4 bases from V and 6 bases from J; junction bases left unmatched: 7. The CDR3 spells CASSPSLASNEQFF. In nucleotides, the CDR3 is TGCGCCAGCAGCCCGTCACTAGCGTCCAATGAGCAGTTCTTC. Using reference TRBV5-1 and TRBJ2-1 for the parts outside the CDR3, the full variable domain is KAGVTQTPRYLIKTRGQQVTLSCSPISGHRSVSWYQQTPGQGLQFLFEYFSETQRNKGNFPGRFSGRQFSNSRSEMNVSTLELGDSALYLCASSPSLASNEQFFGPGTRLTVL.

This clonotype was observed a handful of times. Written as DNA, the CDR3 is TGTGCCAGCAGTTACCAAGACGGAACCAATCAGCCCCAGCATTTT. Amino acids: CASSYQDGTNQPQHF. The chain employs TRBV6-2 or TRBV6-3 and TRBJ1-5; D uncertain. Per the germline V gene, CDR1 is MNHEY and CDR2 is SVGEGT. V gave up 2 bases and J gave up 3 bases, with 11 bases separating them. CDR3 length equals 15 residues.

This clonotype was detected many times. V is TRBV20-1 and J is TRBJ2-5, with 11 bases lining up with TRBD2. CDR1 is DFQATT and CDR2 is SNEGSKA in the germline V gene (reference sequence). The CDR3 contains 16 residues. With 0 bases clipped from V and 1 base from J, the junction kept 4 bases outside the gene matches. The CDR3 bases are TGCAGTGCTAGAGATGTGGGACTAGCGGTCCAAGAGACCCAGTACTTC. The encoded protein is CSARDVGLAVQETQYF.

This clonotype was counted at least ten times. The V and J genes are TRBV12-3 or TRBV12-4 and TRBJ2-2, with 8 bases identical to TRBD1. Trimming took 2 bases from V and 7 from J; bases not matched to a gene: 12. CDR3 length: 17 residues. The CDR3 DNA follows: TGTGCCAGCAGTTTAATACAGACAGGGGTTGAGGGCGGGGAGCTGTTTTTT. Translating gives CASSLIQTGVEGGELFF.

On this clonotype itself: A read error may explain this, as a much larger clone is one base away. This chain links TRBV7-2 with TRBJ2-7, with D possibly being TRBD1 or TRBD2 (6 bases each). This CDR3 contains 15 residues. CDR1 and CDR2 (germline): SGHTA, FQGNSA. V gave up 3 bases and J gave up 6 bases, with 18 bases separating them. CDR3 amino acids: CASSFGRGGTSEQYF. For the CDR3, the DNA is TGTGCCAGCAGCTTCGGGAGAGGGGGTACGAGCGAGCAGTACTTC.

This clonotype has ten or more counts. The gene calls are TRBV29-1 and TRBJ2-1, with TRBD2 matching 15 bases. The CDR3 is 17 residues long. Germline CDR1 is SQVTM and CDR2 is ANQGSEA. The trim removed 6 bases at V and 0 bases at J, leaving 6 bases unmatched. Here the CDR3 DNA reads TGCAGCGTCGTGGGACTAGCGGGAGGCTACTCCTACAATGAGCAGTTCTTC. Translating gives CSVVGLAGGYSYNEQFF.

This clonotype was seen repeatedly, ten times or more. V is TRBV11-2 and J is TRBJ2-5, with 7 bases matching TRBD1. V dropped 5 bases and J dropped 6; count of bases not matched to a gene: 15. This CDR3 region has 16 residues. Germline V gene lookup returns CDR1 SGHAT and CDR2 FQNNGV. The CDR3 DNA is TGTGCCAGCAGCGACTCCCCGACAGGGCCTGTGAAGACCCAGTACTTC. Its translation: CASSDSPTGPVKTQYF. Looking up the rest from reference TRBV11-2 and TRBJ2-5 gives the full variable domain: EAGVAQSPRYKIIEKRQSVAFWCNPISGHATLYWYQQILGQGPKLLIQFQNNGVVDDSQLPKDRFSAERLKGVDSTLKIQPAKLEDSAVYLCASSDSPTGPVKTQYFGPGTRLLVL.